This T cell receptor beta chain was sequenced during a study of T cells expressing NK-cell markers (dated by TCRdb to about 2020). Study-level background: Fewer than ten donors provided sorted CD3+CD56+NKG2C+, CD3+CD56+NKG2C- and CD3+CD56-NKG2C+ T-cell subsets, whose TCR beta-chain repertoires were profiled. Seven of the eight sequenced donors were HCMV-seropositive and one was HCMV-seronegative. The libraries were sequenced on Illumina HiSeq 2000/2500, MiSeq or NextSeq, producing 2 x 150 bp reads. The study sequenced eight donors, all healthy volunteers chosen at random: three men and five women. Overall study results and their limits: For roughly six donors, the dominant CD3+CD56+NKG2C+ clonotypes were among the top 10 CD8+ clonotypes and accounted for about 1.0-7.5% of CD8+ T cells. Those dominant clonotypes were again the most abundant among CD3+CD56-NKG2C+ cells in a few donors, at roughly 25-60.1%. Whether the expanded NKG2C-expressing T cell clones were specific for HCMV antigens remained unclear.

The germline V gene sets CDR1 to MDHEN and CDR2 to SYDVKM. Including the terminal cysteine and phenylalanine, the CDR3 comprises 15 residues. No DNA is recorded. To determine HCMV serostatus, a commercial ELISA kit was used to detect HCMV-specific IgG in serum. Peripheral blood mononuclear cells were isolated from blood by Ficoll density gradient centrifugation. As concerns this clonotype: Its antigen is currently not known.

The sequencer was an Illumina HiSeq 2000. TCR beta cDNA libraries were prepared using 5'RACE template switching, which introduced a universal primer site and unique molecular identifiers. cDNA synthesis was primed from the TCR beta constant segment, followed by two successive PCR amplification steps. In the source study's methods: MIGEC was used to demultiplex reads and group the reads by UMI, and MiTCR was used to assemble and quantify clonotypes. To remove erroneous sequences, TCR cDNA sequences were retained only when supported by two or more reads. Downstream repertoire analysis used the tcR package, and clonotypes were matched across fractions by CDR3 nucleotide sequence plus V segment. Antigen specificity was annotated against VDJdb with VDJmatch, allowing one amino acid substitution in CDR3. TCRdb reprocessed the sequencing reads and holds a single record per CDR3 protein sequence, with no DNA. TCRdb, not the authors, supplied the V and J calls. The table for this sample records approximately 550,000 distinct CDR3 sequences. The top ten constitute approximately 3.5% of the sample.

Recombination joined TRBV28 with TRBJ2-4. The clonotype comes from a young man in good health. Donor details come from another sample of the same person, matched by shared clones. The sequenced sample consisted of blood T cells: a sorted CD56 or NKG2C T cell subset, CD4+ or CD8+ T cells, or bulk PBMC T cells (not recorded which). CDR3 reads: CASSFSGQGRNIQYF.